This TCR beta chain was recorded in a study of CD8 T cells in ankylosing spondylitis. TCRdb analysed the 5' RACE reads with MiXCR anew, one entry per CDR3 protein. This sample yields about 130,000 distinct CDR3 sequences, of which around 9% are seen a single time; approximately 3.4% belongs to the top ten. The CDR3 runs 18 residues. V shed 2 bases and J 0 bases; nucleotides not matched to a gene: 6. The germline CDR1 and CDR2 sequences are SGHRS and YFSETQ. Sequencing input: blood, either unsorted or a sorted T cell fraction (not recorded which). The sequence was collected from a male donor with ankylosing spondylitis or in good health (not recorded which). The chain joins TRBV5-1 to TRBJ2-2; 11 bases align to TRBD2. The CDR3 here is CASSFSSGRASNTGELFF. The CDR3 DNA reads TGCGCCAGCAGCTTCAGTAGCGGGAGGGCATCGAACACCGGGGAGCTGTTTTTT.